Reported below is one T cell receptor beta chain. The sample is drawn from a study of blood T cells in healthy people across ages. Germline trimming cut 4 bases from V and 1 base from J; bases unmatched to any gene: 4. The CDR3 is 17 residues long. From germline, CDR1 is ENHRY and CDR2 SYGVKD. Each donor gave 9.5 to 10 milliliters of peripheral blood. Through a sample-barcoded 5' primer and a J-beta primer mix, a second PCR was run for roughly 6 to 11 cycles. The template-switch adaptor, which had 12 random nucleotides, put a tag on each cDNA molecule. Using its own MiXCR run on the 5' RACE reads, TCRdb lists one record per CDR3 protein. This sample carries around 710,000 distinct CDR3 sequences, around 46% of them seen once, and the ten largest clones take roughly 19%.

Specimen: blood. The TCR sequence derives from a woman aged 55-69 years in good health. V is TRBV10-3 and J is TRBJ2-1, with 13 bases matching TRBD2. CDR3 DNA sequence: TGTGCCATCAGTGGGACTAGCGGGAGTAATTCCTACAATGAGCAGTTCTTC. Its protein product is CAISGTSGSNSYNEQFF.